The next 9 T cell receptor beta chains were all read from a single sample in a study of blood T cell repertoires in COVID-19. Sequenced by immunoSEQ multiplex PCR; TCRdb stores in-frame clones only, minus some. Counted here are 60,000 to 85,000 clones, around 83% occurring once; the ten biggest clones make up 35% to 50%. The sample comprised peripheral blood. These receptors all come from an elderly man with acute or convalescent COVID-19.

The CDR3 DNA reads TGTGCCAGCAGCAGAGGAGGGACAGGGGGCTACAATGAGCAGTTCTTC. Translated: CASSRGGTGGYNEQFF. J is TRBJ2-1 and V is TRBV28; 11 bases match TRBD1. The ends lost 6 bases at V and 3 bases at J; junction bases unmatched: 7. Germline assignment: CDR1 MDHEN and CDR2 SYDVKM. There are 16 residues in the CDR3.

The sample holds one count of this clone. The chain carries TRBV7-9 and TRBJ1-3; 7 bases line up with TRBD1. In germline, CDR1 is SEHNR, CDR2 FQNEAQ (reference sequence). The trim removed 5 bases at V and 3 bases at J, leaving 7 bases unmatched. The CDR3 extends over 15 amino acids. The DNA for the CDR3 is TGTGCCAGCAGCCAGGGGGACATAGATGGAAACACCATATATTTT. Its translation: CASSQGDIDGNTIYF.

This clone was picked up one time. Other DNA sequences within the sample encode an identical CDR3. The V call is TRBV9, the J call TRBJ2-1; the D gene is possibly TRBD1 (6 bases). V shed 1 base and J shed 7 bases, with 9 bases lying between them. CDR1 is SGDLS, CDR2 YYNGEE, per germline. The CDR3 covers 13 residues. The CDR3 DNA follows: TGTGCCAGCAGCGTAAACAGGGAGAATGAGCAGTTCTTC. This gives the protein CASSVNRENEQFF.

This chain links TRBV11-2 with TRBJ1-2, with D uncertain. The germline gives CDR1 SGHAT, CDR2 FQNNGV. With 5 bases removed from V and 3 bases from J, the gap between germline ends came to 22 bases. This CDR3 has 17 amino acids. The CDR3 nucleotides are TGTGCCAGCAGCCCGGAAATAACTACCCTCGGCTACTATGGCTACACCTTC. It is translated as CASSPEITTLGYYGYTF.

Details on this clone: Other DNA sequences within the sample encode an identical CDR3. The V call is TRBV5-1, the J call TRBJ1-1; TRBD1 matches 8 bases. Germline CDR1 and CDR2: SGHRS and YFSETQ. With 2 bases clipped from V and 4 bases from J, the junction kept 4 bases outside the gene matches. The CDR3 is made up of 14 amino acids. CDR3 loop: CASSLGQGGTEAFF. The CDR3 nucleotides are TGCGCCAGCAGCTTAGGACAGGGCGGCACTGAAGCTTTCTTT.

This clone was recorded only once. V and J are TRBV7-2 and TRBJ2-5; TRBD2 matches 9 bases. CDR3 length: 14 residues. The V segment lost 5 bases and the J segment 9 bases; nucleotides outside the gene matches: 10. Germline V gives CDR1 SGHTA, CDR2 FQGNSA. Written as DNA, the CDR3 is TGTGCCAGCAGCCTGACTAGCGGACCATCGGCCCAGTACTTC. Amino acids: CASSLTSGPSAQYF.

This clone has a handful of counts. The rearrangement links TRBV18 to TRBJ1-2, with D possibly matching TRBD1 (6 bases). The CDR3 is made up of 15 amino acids. Germline CDR1 is KGHSH and CDR2 is LQKENI. Between the trimmed V and J ends, which lost 4 bases and 0 bases, there was a span of 12 bases. CDR3 in amino acids: CASSRDRSSNYGYTF. The CDR3 coding sequence is TGTGCCAGCTCACGCGACAGGTCGTCTAACTATGGCTACACCTTC.

The chain carries TRBV6-5 and TRBJ1-4; D possibly corresponds to TRBD1 (6 bases). CDR1 and CDR2 (germline): MNHEY, SVGAGI. V was cut by 10 bases and J by 4 bases, with 16 bases left in between. CDR3 length: 14 residues. CDR3 region: CAIPNTGYNEKLFF. The CDR3, as DNA: TGTGCCATACCTAATACAGGGTATAATGAAAAACTGTTTTTT.

The rearrangement joins TRBV11-2 to TRBJ2-1; a possible D gene is TRBD1 (6 bases). V shed 2 bases and J shed 5 bases, with 16 bases lying between them. Germline lookup yields CDR1 SGHAT and CDR2 FQNNGV. CDR3 length: 16 amino acids. CDR3 loop: CASSLITGQLNNEQFF. The CDR3 DNA follows: TGTGCCAGCAGCTTAATTACGGGACAACTCAACAATGAGCAGTTCTTC.